The clone carrying this T cell receptor (beta chain) was recorded only once. What it binds is not known. The validation cohort, a group of over a hundred subjects, included the donors and was separate from the roughly 700-subject first cohort. Trimming removed 9 bases from V and 1 base from J, with 7 bases in between. Germline values: CDR1 SGHTA, CDR2 FQGTGA. The CDR3 loop spans 13 amino acids. The sample is drawn from a study of cytomegalovirus exposure and HLA in healthy donors. The study's findings and limits: Some TCR beta chains (164 of them) were listed as cytomegalovirus-associated. TCR sequences were mostly rare, though some public TCRs occurred in many donors.

Sequencing was performed with immunoSEQ multiplex PCR; in TCRdb, only in-frame clones are kept and a portion is missing. The sample has roughly 300,000 clones, 86% seen once; the top ten hold around 0.8%. The V gene is TRBV7-3, the J gene TRBJ2-6; D perhaps matches TRBD2 (6 bases). Sequencing input: PBMCs. The origin of this receptor is a woman aged 18 to 35 in good health and CMV-seronegative. The CDR3, as DNA: TGTGCCAGTCGGGAGTCTGGGGCCAACGTCCTGACTTTC. Encoded protein: CASRESGANVLTF.